A selection of T cell receptor beta chains follows, all from one sample in a study of cytomegalovirus exposure and HLA in healthy donors. TCRdb keeps only in-frame clones here, not all; method: immunoSEQ multiplex PCR. The table lists about 160,000 clones, approximately 87% of them singletons. The sample was PBMCs. Receptor source: a woman in her thirties in good health and CMV-seronegative. CDR3s include the opening cysteine and the closing phenylalanine or tryptophan. Fields, in order: J gene, V gene, CDR3 length, D gene, clone size, CDR3 protein, CDR3 DNA. D genes are given only for firm matches. The size field is filled for only some rows; it gives once, few, many or a size class.

TRBJ2-1 TRBV27 17 . . CASSSTFLGELYNEQFF TGTGCCAGCAGTTCCACTTTTTTAGGGGAGCTATACAATGAGCAGTTCTTC
TRBJ1-5 TRBV2 13 . once CAIKSRENQPQHF TGTGCCATCAAGTCTCGGGAGAATCAGCCCCAGCATTTT
TRBJ1-2 TRBV5-1 16 . . CASSLDVGRRDYGYTF TGCGCCAGCAGCTTGGACGTGGGGCGCCGGGACTATGGCTACACCTTC
TRBJ2-2 TRBV9 15 . . CASRSTLRRTGELFF TGTGCCAGCAGGTCGACGCTCCGGAGAACCGGGGAGCTGTTTTTT
TRBJ2-7 TRBV14 14 TRBD1 . CASSQHLQGTEQYF TGTGCCAGCAGCCAGCACCTACAGGGGACGGAGCAGTACTTC
TRBJ1-3 TRBV9 14 . . CASSPGGSGNTIYF TGTGCCAGCAGCCCTGGGGGGTCTGGAAACACCATATATTTT
TRBJ2-2 TRBV6-5 15 . . CASSFGTAGSRELFF TGTGCCAGCAGTTTCGGGACCGCGGGGTCCAGGGAGCTGTTTTTT
TRBJ2-7 TRBV6-5 14 . . CASSSSGQGGEQYF .
TRBJ2-5 TRBV5-4 15 TRBD2 . CASSRSGGQQETQYF TGTGCCAGCAGCCGAAGCGGGGGTCAACAAGAGACCCAGTACTTC
TRBJ2-3 TRBV25-1 16 . . CASSDDRLLTTDTQYF TGTGCCAGCAGCGACGATAGGCTTCTTACCACAGATACGCAGTATTTT
TRBJ1-5 TRBV2 14 . . CASSGQGGNQPQHF TGTGCCAGCAGTGGTCAGGGAGGCAATCAGCCCCAGCATTTT
TRBJ1-2 TRBV11-1 15 . few CASSSGRTLNYGYTF TGTGCCAGCAGCTCAGGACGGACGCTGAACTATGGCTACACCTTC
TRBJ1-3 TRBV7-9 16 . . CASSLEGGVTGNTIYF TGTGCCAGCAGCCTAGAAGGAGGGGTTACTGGAAACACCATATATTTT
TRBJ2-3 TRBV6-5 13 . . CASSARGSDTQYF TGTGCCAGCAGTGCCCGGGGTTCAGATACGCAGTATTTT
TRBJ1-1 TRBV18 15 TRBD1 . CASSPPTGWNTEAFF TGTGCCAGCTCACCACCGACAGGGTGGAACACTGAAGCTTTCTTT
TRBJ2-1 TRBV5-4 16 TRBD2 . CASSFGSLAGVNEQFF TGTGCCAGCAGCTTCGGTAGTCTAGCGGGAGTAAATGAGCAGTTCTTC
TRBJ2-1 TRBV5-4 14 . . CASSGRASDNEQFF TGTGCCAGCAGCGGACGGGCCTCTGATAATGAGCAGTTCTTC
TRBJ2-1 TRBV5-4 13 . few CASSQTGRGEQFF TGTGCCAGCAGCCAAACAGGGCGGGGAGAGCAGTTCTTC
TRBJ1-6 TRBV7-8 18 TRBD1 . CASSLILQGDSWNSPLHF TGTGCCAGCAGCTTAATTCTCCAGGGGGACTCCTGGAATTCACCCCTCCACTTT
TRBJ2-3 TRBV29-1 15 TRBD2 . CSAGGSGRAVDTQYF TGCAGCGCGGGGGGTAGCGGGAGGGCCGTGGATACGCAGTATTTT
TRBJ2-7 TRBV9 14 . . CASSYTGFSYEQYF TGTGCCAGCAGTTATACAGGGTTCTCCTACGAGCAGTACTTC
TRBJ1-1 TRBV15 14 . once CATSRPDPGTEAFF TGTGCCACCAGCAGACCAGACCCTGGGACTGAAGCTTTCTTT
TRBJ1-2 TRBV28 13 . . CASSPAEPYGYTF TGTGCCAGCAGTCCCGCGGAACCCTATGGCTACACCTTC
TRBJ1-4 TRBV4-1 16 . . CASSRLRGAVGEKLFF TGCGCCAGCAGCCGATTGCGCGGGGCTGTTGGTGAAAAACTGTTTTTT
TRBJ2-6 TRBV2 12 . . CASGFGANVLTF TGTGCCAGCGGATTTGGGGCCAACGTCCTGACTTTC
TRBJ2-7 TRBV2 17 TRBD1 . CASRGTDFDDRQSEQYF TGTGCCAGCAGGGGGACAGACTTTGATGATAGACAATCCGAGCAGTACTTC
TRBJ1-5 TRBV12-5 16 . . CASGFPDLYSNQPQHF TGTGCTAGTGGTTTCCCAGACCTCTATAGCAATCAGCCCCAGCATTTT
TRBJ2-3 TRBV15 16 . . CATSISPWDSTDTQYF TGTGCCACCAGCATATCCCCCTGGGACAGCACAGATACGCAGTATTTT
TRBJ2-1 TRBV4-3 14 . once CASSPALAYNEQFF TGCGCCAGCAGCCCTGCACTAGCTTACAATGAGCAGTTCTTC
TRBJ1-5 TRBV6-1 13 TRBD1 once CAGGQGISQPQHF TGTGCCGGGGGACAGGGGATCTCTCAGCCCCAGCATTTT
TRBJ1-6 TRBV19 12 TRBD1 . CASGTGNSPLHF TGTGCCAGCGGGACAGGGAATTCACCCCTCCACTTT
TRBJ2-5 TRBV2 14 TRBD2 . CASSERGGQETQYF TGTGCCAGCAGTGAGCGGGGGGGCCAAGAGACCCAGTACTTC
TRBJ2-2 TRBV5-6 15 . . CASSSTSGEVGELFF TGTGCCAGCAGCTCCACCAGTGGGGAGGTCGGGGAGCTGTTTTTT
TRBJ1-3 TRBV7-2 15 . once CASSLEVGSGNTIYF TGTGCCAGCAGCTTAGAAGTAGGCTCTGGAAACACCATATATTTT
TRBJ2-1 TRBV19 16 TRBD2 . CASSIVGGSSYNEQFF TGTGCCAGTAGTATAGTGGGAGGGAGCTCCTACAATGAGCAGTTCTTC
TRBJ1-2 TRBV6-5 11 . . CATGENYGYTF TGTGCCACCGGAGAGAACTATGGCTACACCTTC
TRBJ2-2 TRBV4-1 16 TRBD1 . CASSQWTGSNTGELFF TGCGCCAGCAGCCAATGGACAGGGTCGAACACCGGGGAGCTGTTTTTT
TRBJ2-1 TRBV13 13 . . CASSLMGSNEQFF TGTGCCAGCAGCTTAATGGGCAGTAATGAGCAGTTCTTC